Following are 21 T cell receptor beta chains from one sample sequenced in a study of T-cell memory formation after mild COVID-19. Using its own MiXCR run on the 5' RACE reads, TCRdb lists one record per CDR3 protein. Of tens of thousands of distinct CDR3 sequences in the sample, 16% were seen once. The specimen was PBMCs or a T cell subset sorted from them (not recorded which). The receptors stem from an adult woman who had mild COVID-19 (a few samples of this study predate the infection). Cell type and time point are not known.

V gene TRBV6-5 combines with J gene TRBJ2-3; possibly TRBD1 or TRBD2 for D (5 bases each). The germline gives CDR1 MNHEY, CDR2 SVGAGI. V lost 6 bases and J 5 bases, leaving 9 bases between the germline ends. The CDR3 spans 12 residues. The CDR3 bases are TGTGCCAGCAGCGCAGGGAGAGATACGCAGTATTTT. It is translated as CASSAGRDTQYF.

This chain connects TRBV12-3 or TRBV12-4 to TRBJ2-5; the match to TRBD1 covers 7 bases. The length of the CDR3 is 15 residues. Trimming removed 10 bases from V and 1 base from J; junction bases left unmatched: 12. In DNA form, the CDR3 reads TGTGCCACCGCATGGACAGGCTCGCCCCAAGAGACCCAGTACTTC. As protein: CATAWTGSPQETQYF.

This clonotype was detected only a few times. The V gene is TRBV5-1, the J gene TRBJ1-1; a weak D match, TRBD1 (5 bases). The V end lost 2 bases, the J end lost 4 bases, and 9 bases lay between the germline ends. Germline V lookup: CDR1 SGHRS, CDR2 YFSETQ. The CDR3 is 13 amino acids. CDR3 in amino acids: CASSFGGGTEAFF. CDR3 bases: TGCGCCAGCAGCTTCGGGGGGGGCACTGAAGCTTTCTTT.

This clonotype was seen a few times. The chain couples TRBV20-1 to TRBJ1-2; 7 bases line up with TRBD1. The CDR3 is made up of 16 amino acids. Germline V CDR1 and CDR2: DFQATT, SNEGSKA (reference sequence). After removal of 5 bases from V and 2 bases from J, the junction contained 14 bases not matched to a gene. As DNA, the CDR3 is TGCAGTGCTCCTCCAAGGGTGTCGGGACAGAACTATGGCTACACCTTC. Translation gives CSAPPRVSGQNYGYTF.

The CDR3 reads CASSVEGLSYEQYF. In DNA, the CDR3 is TGTGCCAGCAGCGTAGAAGGACTCTCCTACGAGCAGTACTTC. This rearrangement joins TRBV9 to TRBJ2-7, with D possibly being TRBD2 (5 bases). The CDR3 extends over 14 amino acids. Trimming pared 0 bases from V and 0 bases from J, leaving 7 bases between. Germline-derived CDR1 and CDR2 are SGDLS and YYNGEE.

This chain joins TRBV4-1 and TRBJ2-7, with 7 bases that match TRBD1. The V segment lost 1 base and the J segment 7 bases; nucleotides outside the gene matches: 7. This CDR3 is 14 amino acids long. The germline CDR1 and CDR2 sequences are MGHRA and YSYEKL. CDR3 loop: CASSQGQGEWEQYF. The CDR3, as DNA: TGCGCCAGCAGCCAAGGGCAGGGGGAATGGGAGCAGTACTTC.

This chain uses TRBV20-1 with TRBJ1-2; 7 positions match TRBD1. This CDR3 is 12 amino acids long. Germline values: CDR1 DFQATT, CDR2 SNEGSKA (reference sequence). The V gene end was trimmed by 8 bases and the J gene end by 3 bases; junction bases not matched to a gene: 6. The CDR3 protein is CSTRGVYYGYTF. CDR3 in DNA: TGCAGTACCAGGGGGGTTTACTATGGCTACACCTTC.

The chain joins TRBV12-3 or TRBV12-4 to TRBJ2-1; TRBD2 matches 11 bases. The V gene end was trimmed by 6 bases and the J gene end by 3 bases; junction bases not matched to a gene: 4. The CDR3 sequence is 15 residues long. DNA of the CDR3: TGTGCCAGCAGGCCTACTAGCGGGAGCTACAATGAGCAGTTCTTC. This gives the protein CASRPTSGSYNEQFF.

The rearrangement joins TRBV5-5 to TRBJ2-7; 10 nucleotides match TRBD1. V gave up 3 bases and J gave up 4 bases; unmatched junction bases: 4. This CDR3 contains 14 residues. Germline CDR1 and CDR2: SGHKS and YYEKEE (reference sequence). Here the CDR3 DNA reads TGTGCCAGCAGCTGGGGGACAGGGGAGTACGAGCAGTACTTC. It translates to CASSWGTGEYEQYF.

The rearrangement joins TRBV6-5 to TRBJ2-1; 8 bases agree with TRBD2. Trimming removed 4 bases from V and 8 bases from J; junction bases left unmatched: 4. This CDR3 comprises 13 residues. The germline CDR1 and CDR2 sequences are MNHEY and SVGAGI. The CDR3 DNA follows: TGTGCCAGCAGTTCGGGGGGGGCGGATGAGCAGTTCTTC. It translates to CASSSGGADEQFF.

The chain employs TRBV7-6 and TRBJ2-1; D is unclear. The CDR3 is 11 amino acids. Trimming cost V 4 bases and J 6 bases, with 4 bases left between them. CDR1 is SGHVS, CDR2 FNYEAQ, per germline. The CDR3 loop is CASSSTNEQFF. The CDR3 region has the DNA TGTGCCAGCAGCTCTACCAATGAGCAGTTCTTC.

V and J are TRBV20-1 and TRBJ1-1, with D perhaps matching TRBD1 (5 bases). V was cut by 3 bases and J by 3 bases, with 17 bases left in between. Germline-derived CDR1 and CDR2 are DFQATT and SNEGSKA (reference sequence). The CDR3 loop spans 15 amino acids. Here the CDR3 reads CSASPIGQGDTEAFF. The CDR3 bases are TGCAGTGCTAGCCCCATTGGCCAGGGTGACACTGAAGCTTTCTTT.

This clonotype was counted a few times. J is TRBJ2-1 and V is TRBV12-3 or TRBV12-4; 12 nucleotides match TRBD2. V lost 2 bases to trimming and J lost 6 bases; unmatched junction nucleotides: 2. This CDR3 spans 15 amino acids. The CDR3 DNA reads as TGTGCCAGCAGTTTACCTAGCGGGGGGGTCAATGAGCAGTTCTTC. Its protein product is CASSLPSGGVNEQFF.

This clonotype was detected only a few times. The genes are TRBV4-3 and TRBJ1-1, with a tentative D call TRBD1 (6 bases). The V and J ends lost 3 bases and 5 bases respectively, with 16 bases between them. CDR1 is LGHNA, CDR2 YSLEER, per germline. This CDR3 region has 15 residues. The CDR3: CASSQDLGGRTEAFF. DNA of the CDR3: TGCGCCAGCAGCCAGGACTTGGGGGGGCGGACTGAAGCTTTCTTT.

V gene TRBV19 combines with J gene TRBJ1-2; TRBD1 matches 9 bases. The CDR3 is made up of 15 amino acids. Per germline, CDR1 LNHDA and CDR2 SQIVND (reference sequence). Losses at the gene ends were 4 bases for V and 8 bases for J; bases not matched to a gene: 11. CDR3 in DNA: TGTGCCAGTAGTACCCACCTAGGGGACAGGGACGGCTACACCTTC. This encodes CASSTHLGDRDGYTF. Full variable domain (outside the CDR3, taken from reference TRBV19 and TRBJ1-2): DGGITQSPKYLFRKEGQNVTLSCEQNLNHDAMYWYRQDPGQGLRLIYYSQIVNDFQKGDIAEGYSVSREKKESFPLTVTSAQKNPTAFYLCASSTHLGDRDGYTFGSGTRLTVV.

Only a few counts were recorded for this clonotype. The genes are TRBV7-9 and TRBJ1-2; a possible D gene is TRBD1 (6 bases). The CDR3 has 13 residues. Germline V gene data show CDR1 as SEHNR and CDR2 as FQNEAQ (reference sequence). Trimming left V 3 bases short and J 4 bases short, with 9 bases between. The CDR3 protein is CASSFKGGYGYTF. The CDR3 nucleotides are TGTGCCAGCAGCTTCAAAGGGGGCTATGGCTACACCTTC.

As DNA, the CDR3 is TGTGCCACCAGCATAGACAGCACCTACGAGCAGTACTTC. Its translation is CATSIDSTYEQYF. The rearrangement joins TRBV15 to TRBJ2-7; D perhaps matches TRBD1 (5 bases). Germline-derived CDR1 and CDR2 are LNHNV and YYDKDF (reference sequence). The CDR3 has 13 residues. V was clipped by 4 bases and J by 2 bases, with 9 bases between them.

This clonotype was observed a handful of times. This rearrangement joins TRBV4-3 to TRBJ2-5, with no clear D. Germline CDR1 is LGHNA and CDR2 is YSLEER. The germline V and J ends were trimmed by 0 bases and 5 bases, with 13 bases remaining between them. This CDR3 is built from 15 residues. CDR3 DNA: TGCGCCAGCAGCCAAGATCGTCGGATAGGGGAGACCCAGTACTTC. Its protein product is CASSQDRRIGETQYF.

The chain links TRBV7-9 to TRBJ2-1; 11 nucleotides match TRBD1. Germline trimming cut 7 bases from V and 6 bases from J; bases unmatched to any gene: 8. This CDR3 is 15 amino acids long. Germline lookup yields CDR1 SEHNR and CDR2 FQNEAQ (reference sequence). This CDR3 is CASTHRDRGSNEQFF. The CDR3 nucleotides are TGTGCCAGCACCCACAGGGACAGGGGGTCCAATGAGCAGTTCTTC.

The CDR3 loop reads CASSSRTGRPGELFF. The CDR3 DNA is TGTGCCAGCAGTTCCCGGACAGGGAGGCCCGGGGAGCTGTTTTTT. The chain combines TRBV12-3 or TRBV12-4 with TRBJ2-2, with 8 nucleotides matching TRBD1. This CDR3 spans 15 amino acids. The V gene end was trimmed by 4 bases and the J gene end by 6 bases; junction bases not matched to a gene: 7.

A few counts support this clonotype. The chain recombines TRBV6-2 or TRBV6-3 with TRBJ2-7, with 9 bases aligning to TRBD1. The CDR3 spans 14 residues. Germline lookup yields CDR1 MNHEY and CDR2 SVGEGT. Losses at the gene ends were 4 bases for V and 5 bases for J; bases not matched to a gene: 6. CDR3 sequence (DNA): TGTGCCAGCAGTTTCATACAGGGGGCGGACGAGCAGTACTTC. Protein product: CASSFIQGADEQYF.